Listed here are 22 T cell receptor beta chains from one sample, sequenced in a study of vaccination and CD4 T cells after COVID-19. Their recognized antigens are unknown. Treatment noted: approximately nine-day PBMC culture with coronavirus spike peptide pools or control peptides (ViraFEST assay). Oncomine TCR Beta short-read sequencing was applied to DNA from cultured CD4+ T cells. TCRdb redid the calling of the PCR reads with MiXCR, one entry per CDR3 protein. The table includes approximately 14,000 distinct CDR3 sequences, around 30% detected once. Specimen: cultured CD4+ T cells from blood. The receptors here all came from a human donor with COVID-19.

The V call is TRBV11-2, the J call TRBJ2-7, with a possible D match to TRBD1 (6 bases). This CDR3 is 14 amino acids long. V shed 5 bases and J shed 0 bases, with 11 bases lying between them. Germline loops: CDR1 SGHAT, CDR2 FQNNGV. The CDR3 region is CASSPQGLSYEQYF. The CDR3 DNA reads TGTGCCAGCAGCCCCCAGGGGCTCTCCTACGAGCAGTACTTC. Full variable domain (remainder filled in from reference TRBV11-2 and TRBJ2-7): EAGVAQSPRYKIIEKRQSVAFWCNPISGHATLYWYQQILGQGPKLLIQFQNNGVVDDSQLPKDRFSAERLKGVDSTLKIQPAKLEDSAVYLCASSPQGLSYEQYFGPGTRLTVT.

The table lists this clonotype with a few counts. The gene calls are TRBV28 and TRBJ1-2, with D tentatively TRBD1 (6 bases). This CDR3 is 16 amino acids long. In germline, CDR1 is MDHEN, CDR2 SYDVKM. The germline V and J ends were trimmed by 7 bases and 8 bases, with 26 bases remaining between them. The DNA of the CDR3 is TGTGCCAGCACCTACCCCGGGACACGAACCGGGCTAGGCTACACCTTC. It yields the protein CASTYPGTRTGLGYTF.

The rearrangement joins TRBV28 to TRBJ1-2, with a weak D call TRBD1 (5 bases). This CDR3 region has 12 residues. The V gene lost 4 bases and the J gene lost 3 bases, with 6 bases spanning the gap. Germline V gene lookup returns CDR1 MDHEN and CDR2 SYDVKM. CDR3 in amino acids: CASSSRDYGYTF. CDR3 in DNA: TGTGCCAGCAGTTCCAGGGACTATGGCTACACCTTC.

The chain couples TRBV11-2 to TRBJ2-3; 10 positions match TRBD2. Germline trimming cut 1 base from V and 5 bases from J; bases unmatched to any gene: 9. The V gene's germline CDR1 is SGHAT and CDR2 FQNNGV. There are 17 residues in the CDR3. CDR3 sequence: CASSLGQRGGLGDTQYF. CDR3 sequence (DNA): TGTGCCAGCAGCTTAGGACAGCGGGGGGGCCTCGGAGATACGCAGTATTTT.

J is TRBJ1-5 and V is TRBV10-2; D unclear. This CDR3 is 13 amino acids long. From germline, CDR1 is WSHSY and CDR2 SAAADI. V was shortened by 0 bases and J by 4 bases, with 4 bases between the two germline ends. The CDR3 loop reads CASSESQNQPQHF. The CDR3 DNA sequence: TGCGCCAGCAGTGAGTCGCAGAATCAGCCCCAGCATTTT.

This chain connects TRBV6-1 to TRBJ1-2; D possibly corresponds to TRBD1 (6 bases). Trimming took off 6 bases at V and 7 bases at J, with 18 bases between the two ends. Germline CDR1 is MNHNS and CDR2 is SASEGT. The CDR3 extends over 14 amino acids. The CDR3 loop is CASRQSGGAGGYTF. CDR3 coding DNA: TGTGCCAGCAGACAATCTGGGGGCGCGGGTGGCTACACCTTC.

This clonotype has only a few counts. The chain links TRBV29-1 to TRBJ1-1, with D maybe TRBD1 (5 bases). Germline CDR1 is SQVTM and CDR2 is ANQGSEA. The CDR3 runs 13 residues. Trimming left V 3 bases short and J 5 bases short, with 13 bases between. CDR3 region: CSVEGLKRTEAFF. In nucleotides, the CDR3 is TGCAGCGTTGAGGGACTGAAACGAACTGAAGCTTTCTTT.

This clonotype showed up just a few times. The V and J genes are TRBV25-1 and TRBJ1-1, with unresolved D. Between the trimmed V and J ends, which lost 1 base and 4 bases, there was a span of 7 bases. CDR3 length equals 13 residues. From germline, CDR1 is MGHDK and CDR2 SYGVNS. The CDR3 region is CASSESGVTEAFF. In DNA, the CDR3 is TGTGCCAGCAGTGAATCGGGAGTCACTGAAGCTTTCTTT.

The rearrangement uses TRBV18 and TRBJ1-1; D uncertain. V was clipped by 1 base and J by 1 base, with 4 bases between them. The CDR3 consists of 13 residues. CDR1 and CDR2 from the germline V gene are KGHSH and LQKENI. The CDR3 is CASSPQQNTEAFF. The CDR3 DNA reads as TGTGCCAGCTCACCACAACAGAACACTGAAGCTTTCTTT.

The genes are TRBV6-2 or TRBV6-3 and TRBJ1-4, with D possibly TRBD1 on 5 matching bases. This CDR3 has 15 residues. Germline V CDR1 and CDR2: MNHEY, SVGEGT. V shed 0 bases and J shed 7 bases, with 12 bases lying between them. CDR3 in amino acids: CASSYSGRGPEKLFF. Here the CDR3 DNA reads TGTGCCAGCAGTTACTCGGGGAGGGGACCTGAAAAACTGTTTTTT.

This chain uses TRBV6-5 with TRBJ2-1, with D possibly being TRBD2 (6 bases). V lost 3 bases to trimming and J lost 7 bases, with 13 bases between them. The V gene's germline CDR1 is MNHEY and CDR2 SVGAGI. The length of the CDR3 is 14 residues. DNA of the CDR3: TGTGCCAGCAGTTATTGGGGGAGGAGGAATGAGCAGTTCTTC. Residues: CASSYWGRRNEQFF.

V and J are TRBV28 and TRBJ1-1; no firm D call. CDR1 and CDR2 (germline): MDHEN, SYDVKM. V was cut by 9 bases and J by 4 bases, with 9 bases left in between. CDR3 length: 11 residues. The CDR3 DNA sequence: TGTGCCAGTTATAGAACCACTGAAGCTTTCTTT. It encodes CASYRTTEAFF.

J is TRBJ1-2 and V is TRBV12-3 or TRBV12-4; possible D gene TRBD1, 5 bases. The CDR3 runs to 14 residues. With 3 bases removed from V and 8 bases from J, the gap between germline ends came to 16 bases. CDR3 region: CASSLATDRGGYTF. DNA for the CDR3: TGTGCCAGCAGTTTGGCGACAGATCGTGGCGGCTACACCTTC.

V and J are TRBV19 and TRBJ2-1, with a weak D call TRBD1 (5 bases). Trimming took off 3 bases at V and 1 base at J, with 10 bases between the two ends. The germline gives CDR1 LNHDA, CDR2 SQIVND (reference sequence). This CDR3 contains 15 residues. The CDR3 DNA follows: TGTGCCAGTAGTATTTCTCAGGGTTCCTACAATGAGCAGTTCTTC. Protein: CASSISQGSYNEQFF.

This clonotype was seen only a few times. This rearrangement joins TRBV5-4 to TRBJ1-5; D gene ambiguous. The CDR3 contains 13 residues. With 5 bases removed from V and 7 bases from J, the gap between germline ends came to 13 bases. The V gene's germline CDR1 is SGHNT and CDR2 YYREEE (reference sequence). The CDR3 nucleotides are TGTGCCAGCAGTCCAGACCCTCGACAGCCCCAGCATTTT. This codes for CASSPDPRQPQHF.

The genes are TRBV18 and TRBJ1-1; D unclear. The germline V gene encodes CDR1 KGHSH and CDR2 LQKENI. The CDR3 loop spans 14 amino acids. Trimming cost V 2 bases and J 2 bases, with 9 bases left between them. The CDR3 bases are TGTGCCAGCTCACCAGAGATTATAAACACTGAAGCTTTCTTT. Encoded protein: CASSPEIINTEAFF. The variable domain in full, completed from reference TRBV18 and TRBJ1-1, reads NAGVMQNPRHLVRRRGQEARLRCSPMKGHSHVYWYRQLPEEGLKFMVYLQKENIIDESGMPKERFSAEFPKEGPSILRIQQVVRGDSAAYFCASSPEIINTEAFFGQGTRLTVV.

About this clonotype: Its ends do not fully match the called genes, so a read error is possible. This chain uses TRBV7-9 with TRBJ2-5; 15 bases are a match to TRBD2. The CDR3 sequence is 17 residues long. The germline CDR1 and CDR2 sequences are SEHNR and FQNEAQ (reference sequence). DNA for the CDR3: TGCGCCTGCAGCAGGGGACTAGCGGGGGGCCAGGGAGAGACCCAGTACTTC. It encodes CACSRGLAGGQGETQYF.

For the CDR3, the DNA is TGCAGTGCTGAGGGACAGGGGGCGCGGGGAAATCAGCCCCAGCATTTT. This encodes CSAEGQGARGNQPQHF. The chain has TRBV20-1 and TRBJ1-5, with 12 bases fitting TRBD1. V was clipped by 5 bases and J by 4 bases; unmatched bases: 9. The CDR3 extends over 16 amino acids. The germline V gene has CDR1 DFQATT and CDR2 SNEGSKA (reference sequence).

This clonotype appeared a few times. This chain connects TRBV5-1 to TRBJ2-5; D assignment may be TRBD1 or TRBD2 (5 bases each). Trimming removed 3 bases at V and 2 bases at J, with 8 bases between. The CDR3 totals 13 residues. Germline loops: CDR1 SGHRS, CDR2 YFSETQ. This CDR3 is CASSWGNQETQYF. CDR3 bases: TGCGCCAGCAGCTGGGGGAATCAAGAGACCCAGTACTTC.

The chain links TRBV12-3 or TRBV12-4 to TRBJ2-7; D is possibly TRBD1 or TRBD2 (5 bases each). CDR3 length equals 14 residues. V was trimmed by 2 bases and J by 0 bases, leaving 8 bases between them. CDR3 residues: CASSLSGSSYEQYF. DNA for the CDR3: TGTGCCAGCAGTTTATCAGGGAGCTCCTACGAGCAGTACTTC.

This clonotype came up a few times. The V call is TRBV7-9, the J call TRBJ1-4, with D maybe TRBD1 (5 bases). The CDR3 contains 15 residues. Germline loops: CDR1 SEHNR, CDR2 FQNEAQ (reference sequence). Trimming removed 5 bases at V and 8 bases at J, with 18 bases between. In nucleotides, the CDR3 is TGTGCCAGCAGCCGGACTGCAGGGAGGGGAGAAAAACTGTTTTTT. Encoded protein: CASSRTAGRGEKLFF. Full variable domain (rest looked up from reference TRBV7-9 and TRBJ1-4): DTGVSQNPRHKITKRGQNVTFRCDPISEHNRLYWYRQTLGQGPEFLTYFQNEAQLEKSRLLSDRFSAERPKGSFSTLEIQRTEQGDSAMYLCASSRTAGRGEKLFFGSGTQLSVL.

This sequence joins TRBV6-1 and TRBJ1-2, with 7 bases identical to TRBD1. The germline gives CDR1 MNHNS, CDR2 SASEGT. The CDR3 loop spans 18 amino acids. V trimming: 0 bases; J trimming: 4 bases; junction bases outside the gene matches: 14. The CDR3: CASSEASDRVLAGYGYTF. The DNA of the CDR3 is TGTGCCAGCAGTGAAGCAAGTGACAGGGTCTTGGCTGGCTATGGCTACACCTTC.